This T cell receptor beta chain is from a study of technical replicates of blood from several donors. Germline V gene lookup returns CDR1 MNHEY and CDR2 SMNVEV (reference sequence). The V gene lost 2 bases and the J gene lost 8 bases, with 15 bases spanning the gap. The CDR3 is 15 residues long. The data were produced by immunoSEQ multiplex PCR, yet TCRdb's version contains in-frame clones alone and is incomplete. The sample records tens of thousands of clones, roughly 90% being singletons. Sequencing input: PBMCs. J is TRBJ1-4 and V is TRBV27; D unresolved. The clonotype comes from a human donor in good health. Some clones in this sample may be carry-over from other donors' samples. Written as DNA, the CDR3 is TGTGCCAGCAGTTTAACTCTCGGGGTTCGAGAAAAACTGTTTTTT. The encoded protein is CASSLTLGVREKLFF.